What follows are 22 T cell receptor beta chains derived from one specimen sequenced in a study of T cell responses to AZD1222 COVID-19 vaccine. Assay: immunoSEQ multiplex PCR; the TCRdb copy retains only in-frame clones and omits some. Of around 110,000 clones in the sample, around 90% were seen once. The material was peripheral blood, obtained on day 0 of AZD1222 vaccination. The source of these receptors is an adult in good health.

The chain uses TRBV7-8 and TRBJ2-1, with D tentatively TRBD1 or TRBD2 (5 bases each). This CDR3 spans 16 amino acids. Germline values: CDR1 SGHVS, CDR2 FQNEAQ. Between the trimmed V and J ends, which lost 5 bases and 0 bases, there was a span of 14 bases. This CDR3 is CASSRTVGRSYNEQFF. The CDR3 DNA is TGTGCCAGCAGCCGTACGGTGGGACGCTCCTACAATGAGCAGTTCTTC.

The genes are TRBV4-2 and TRBJ2-3, with TRBD2 identical over 8 bases. Germline-derived CDR1 and CDR2 are LGHNA and YNFKEQ. V was pared by 6 bases and J by 2 bases, with 10 bases of the junction left unmatched. This CDR3 comprises 16 residues. The CDR3 region is CASRQNVAGTTDTQYF. The CDR3 nucleotides read TGTGCCAGCAGACAAAATGTAGCGGGAACCACAGATACGCAGTATTTT.

The rearrangement links TRBV25-1 to TRBJ2-2, with a possible D match to TRBD2 (5 bases). V gave up 6 bases and J gave up 2 bases, with 13 bases separating them. Germline CDR1 and CDR2: MGHDK and SYGVNS. This CDR3 contains 15 residues. The CDR3 nucleotides are TGTGCCAGCAGGGCTAGCACGTTCAACACCGGGGAGCTGTTTTTT. Amino acid sequence: CASRASTFNTGELFF.

The chain has TRBV19 and TRBJ1-1; 8 bases match TRBD1. The J segment lost 5 bases and the V segment lost 4 bases, leaving 6 bases of the junction unmatched. Germline V gene lookup returns CDR1 LNHDA and CDR2 SQIVND (reference sequence). There are 14 residues in the CDR3. This CDR3 is CASSKLDRATEAFF. The DNA for the CDR3 is TGTGCCAGTAGTAAACTGGACAGGGCAACTGAAGCTTTCTTT.

The rearrangement uses TRBV7-3 and TRBJ2-1, with D perhaps TRBD1 (7 bases). Germline CDR1 SGHTA, CDR2 FQGTGA. This CDR3 contains 14 residues. The V end lost 10 bases, the J end lost 5 bases, and 18 bases lay between the germline ends. CDR3 sequence: CATAGGSLDNEQFF. The CDR3 DNA reads as TGTGCCACCGCAGGGGGGTCCCTCGACAATGAGCAGTTCTTC.

The chain has TRBV10-2 and TRBJ2-5, with 7 bases lining up with TRBD1. Germline CDR1 reads WSHSY; CDR2 reads SAAADI. There are 14 residues in the CDR3. With 6 bases clipped from V and 2 bases from J, the junction kept 6 bases outside the gene matches. CDR3 amino acids: CASRIQGMQETQYF. DNA of the CDR3: TGCGCCAGCAGGATACAGGGGATGCAAGAGACCCAGTACTTC.

The chain has TRBV19 and TRBJ1-2; no definite D call. With 0 bases removed from V and 4 bases from J, the gap between germline ends came to 9 bases. The germline CDR1 and CDR2 sequences are LNHDA and SQIVND (reference sequence). The CDR3 runs 14 residues. The CDR3 reads CASSIDRWFYGYTF. CDR3 nucleotide sequence: TGTGCCAGTAGTATAGATAGATGGTTCTATGGCTACACCTTC.

The J gene is TRBJ1-4, the V gene TRBV7-8; D might be TRBD1 (5 bases). Trimming left V 3 bases short and J 8 bases short, with 10 bases between. CDR1 is SGHVS, CDR2 FQNEAQ, per germline. The CDR3 is made up of 13 amino acids. The CDR3, as DNA: TGTGCCAGCAGCTTCGACAGAAGGGAAAAACTGTTTTTT. Translation: CASSFDRREKLFF.

The chain recombines TRBV7-6 with TRBJ2-3; no reliable D call. Trimming shortened V by 2 bases and J by 2 bases, and 8 bases separated the two germline ends. This CDR3 spans 14 amino acids. Germline V gene lookup returns CDR1 SGHVS and CDR2 FNYEAQ. The CDR3 nucleotides are TGTGCCAGCAGCTTATATGGTATCACAGATACGCAGTATTTT. It specifies CASSLYGITDTQYF.

This chain connects TRBV18 to TRBJ2-7; 12 bases are shared with TRBD2. The CDR3 runs 17 residues. Trimming removed 3 bases from V and 1 base from J; junction bases left unmatched: 7. CDR1 and CDR2 from the germline V gene are KGHSH and LQKENI. The CDR3 spells CASSPTSGGRASYEQYF. The CDR3 region has the DNA TGTGCCAGCTCACCGACTAGCGGGGGAAGGGCATCCTACGAGCAGTACTTC.

The gene calls are TRBV13 and TRBJ1-5; D is uncertain. The germline V gene encodes CDR1 PRHDT and CDR2 FYEKMQ (reference sequence). This CDR3 comprises 12 residues. The V gene lost 3 bases and the J gene lost 9 bases, with 9 bases spanning the gap. CDR3 sequence: CASSFPMGPQHF. The CDR3 DNA is TGTGCCAGCAGCTTCCCTATGGGGCCCCAGCATTTT.

This clone was observed once. The chain is built from TRBV7-3 and TRBJ2-3; 7 nucleotides line up with TRBD1. Germline CDR1 is SGHTA and CDR2 is FQGTGA. The V and J ends lost 0 bases and 3 bases, in that order; junction bases with no gene match: 6. The CDR3 is made up of 16 amino acids. The CDR3 DNA sequence: TGTGCCAGCAGCTTAACCGGACAGGTGGGGACAGATACGCAGTATTTT. This sequence encodes CASSLTGQVGTDTQYF.

This sequence joins TRBV6-6 and TRBJ2-6; 8 positions agree with TRBD2. The CDR3 is 19 amino acids. Per the germline V gene, CDR1 is MNHNY and CDR2 is SVGAGI (reference sequence). The J segment lost 0 bases and the V segment lost 5 bases, leaving 12 bases of the junction unmatched. CDR3 sequence reads: CASSPTPGGVSSGANVLTF. The CDR3 DNA follows: TGTGCCAGCAGTCCCACTCCGGGGGGGGTAAGCTCTGGGGCCAACGTCCTGACTTTC.

The rearrangement links TRBV5-1 to TRBJ2-1; either TRBD1 or TRBD2 may fit D (6 bases each). Trimming took off 4 bases at V and 9 bases at J, with 11 bases between the two ends. CDR1 SGHRS and CDR2 YFSETQ come from the germline V gene. The CDR3 totals 12 residues. The CDR3 here is CASSLEGGEQFF. CDR3 coding DNA: TGCGCCAGCAGCCTCGAGGGGGGTGAGCAGTTCTTC. The entire variable domain, with the rest obtained from reference TRBV5-1 and TRBJ2-1, is as follows: KAGVTQTPRYLIKTRGQQVTLSCSPISGHRSVSWYQQTPGQGLQFLFEYFSETQRNKGNFPGRFSGRQFSNSRSEMNVSTLELGDSALYLCASSLEGGEQFFGPGTRLTVL.

The rearrangement links TRBV28 to TRBJ1-4; D unresolved. Germline lookup yields CDR1 MDHEN and CDR2 SYDVKM. Trimming left V 3 bases short and J 6 bases short, with 20 bases between. The CDR3 length is 17 residues. The CDR3 is CASSFFSMRPPHEKLFF. For the CDR3, the DNA is TGTGCCAGCAGTTTCTTTTCTATGCGGCCTCCTCATGAAAAACTGTTTTTT.

The sample holds a few counts of this clone. The V call is TRBV7-9, the J call TRBJ2-1; perhaps D is TRBD1 or TRBD2 (6 bases each). The V end lost 8 bases, the J end lost 4 bases, and 24 bases lay between the germline ends. This CDR3 contains 17 residues. Germline CDR1 SEHNR, CDR2 FQNEAQ (reference sequence). This CDR3 is CASPPGDGGLVYNEQFF. The CDR3 DNA reads TGTGCCAGCCCCCCAGGCGACGGGGGCCTAGTATACAATGAGCAGTTCTTC.

The chain employs TRBV14 and TRBJ2-1; no clear D. Per the germline V gene, CDR1 is SGHDN and CDR2 is FVKESK. The CDR3 is 15 amino acids. V was clipped by 4 bases and J by 5 bases, with 15 bases between them. The CDR3 sequence is CASSPRGESHNEQFF. The DNA of the CDR3 is TGTGCCAGCAGCCCTAGAGGAGAGAGTCACAATGAGCAGTTCTTC.

Worth noting for this clone: The germline gene is not matched at one end of the junction; a read error may be the cause. The V gene is TRBV30, the J gene TRBJ1-2, with D maybe TRBD1 (6 bases). Germline assignment: CDR1 GTSNPN and CDR2 SVGIG (reference sequence). The CDR3 loop spans 14 amino acids. CDR3 loop: CTWSPPGGAYGYTF. Written as DNA, the CDR3 is TGTACCTGGAGTCCGCCCGGGGGGGCCTATGGCTACACCTTC.

This chain joins TRBV7-9 and TRBJ2-1; TRBD2 matches 7 bases. V lost 8 bases, J lost 10 bases, and 8 bases stayed unmatched. The V gene's germline CDR1 is SEHNR and CDR2 FQNEAQ (reference sequence). The CDR3 covers 12 residues. CDR3 DNA sequence: TGTGCCAGCGAAGGGCTAGCGGACGAGCAGTTCTTC. Translating gives CASEGLADEQFF.

This rearrangement joins TRBV19 to TRBJ2-6; D call uncertain. CDR3 length equals 17 residues. Germline CDR1 reads LNHDA; CDR2 reads SQIVND (reference sequence). Trimming removed 5 bases at V and 1 base at J, with 15 bases between. The CDR3 loop is CASSSLLEGSGANVLTF. The CDR3 region has the DNA TGTGCCAGTAGTTCCCTCTTAGAAGGGTCTGGGGCCAACGTCCTGACTTTC. Full variable domain (missing parts from reference TRBV19 and TRBJ2-6): DGGITQSPKYLFRKEGQNVTLSCEQNLNHDAMYWYRQDPGQGLRLIYYSQIVNDFQKGDIAEGYSVSREKKESFPLTVTSAQKNPTAFYLCASSSLLEGSGANVLTFGAGSRLTVL.

This clone was seen a handful of times. The V gene is TRBV7-8, the J gene TRBJ2-2; TRBD2 matches at 12 bases. Germline values: CDR1 SGHVS, CDR2 FQNEAQ. V shed 2 bases and J 7 bases; nucleotides not matched to a gene: 5. The CDR3 has 16 amino acids. CDR3 loop: CASSLILAGGGGELFF. Here the CDR3 DNA reads TGTGCCAGCAGCTTAATACTAGCGGGAGGTGGCGGGGAGCTGTTTTTT.

The chain has TRBV5-1 and TRBJ2-1; D perhaps matches TRBD1 (5 bases). Trimming shortened V by 4 bases and J by 1 base, and 15 bases separated the two germline ends. The germline gives CDR1 SGHRS, CDR2 YFSETQ. The CDR3 extends over 16 amino acids. The CDR3 loop is CASSLNLRGSYNEQFF. DNA of the CDR3: TGCGCCAGCAGCCTAAACCTTAGGGGATCCTACAATGAGCAGTTCTTC.